Sequencing of this T cell receptor beta chain was carried out in a study of T cell responses to AZD1222 COVID-19 vaccine. Study background: Both about-4-week and about-12-week second-dose recipients were combined. Study-wide results and limits: Repertoires were collected only later (after the peak T cell response had occurred). CD4 TCRs covered the whole spike, strongest at regions 160-218 and 743-854. Baseline antibody screening turned up just a handful of seropositive AZD1222 recipients.

Looked up from germline, CDR1 is PRHDT and CDR2 is FYEKMQ (reference sequence). V trimming: 4 bases; J trimming: 2 bases; junction bases outside the gene matches: 5. This CDR3 spans 16 amino acids. Worth noting for this clone: Its target is not known.

Generated by immunoSEQ multiplex PCR, the TCRdb table keeps only in-frame clones and is missing some. The repertoire consists of almost 65,000 clones, with less than 90% occurring once and the leading ten covering about 7%. The chain uses TRBV13 and TRBJ2-3; 11 positions agree with TRBD2. The starting material was peripheral blood, obtained on day 0 of AZD1222 vaccination. The TCR comes from an adult in good health. CDR3 protein: CASSSTSGGTTDTQYF. The CDR3 coding sequence is TGTGCCAGCAGCTCAACTAGCGGGGGCACCACAGATACGCAGTATTTT.